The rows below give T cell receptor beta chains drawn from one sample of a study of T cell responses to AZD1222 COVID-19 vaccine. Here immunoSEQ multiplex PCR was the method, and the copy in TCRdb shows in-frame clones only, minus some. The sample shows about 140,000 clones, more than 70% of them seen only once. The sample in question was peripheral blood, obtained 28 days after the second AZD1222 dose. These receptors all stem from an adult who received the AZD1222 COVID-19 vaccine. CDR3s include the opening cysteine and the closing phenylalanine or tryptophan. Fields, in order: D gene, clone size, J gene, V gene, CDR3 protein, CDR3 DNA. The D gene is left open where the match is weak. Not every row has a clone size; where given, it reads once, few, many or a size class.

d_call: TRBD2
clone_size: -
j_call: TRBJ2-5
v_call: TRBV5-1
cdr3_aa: CASSVTSGSGETQYF
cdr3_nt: TGCGCCAGCAGCGTTACGAGCGGGAGCGGAGAGACCCAGTACTTC

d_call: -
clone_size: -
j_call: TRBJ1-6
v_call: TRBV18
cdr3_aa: CASSPPTPANSPLHF
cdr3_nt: TGTGCCAGCTCACCCCCGACGCCCGCGAATTCACCCCTCCACTTT

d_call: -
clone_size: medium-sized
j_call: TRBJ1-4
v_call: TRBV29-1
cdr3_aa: CSVRATNEKLFF
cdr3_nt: TGCAGCGTTAGGGCAACTAATGAAAAACTGTTTTTT

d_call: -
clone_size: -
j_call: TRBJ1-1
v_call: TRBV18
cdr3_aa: CASSPPGLDTEAFF
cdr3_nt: TGTGCCAGCTCACCACCCGGGTTGGACACTGAAGCTTTCTTT

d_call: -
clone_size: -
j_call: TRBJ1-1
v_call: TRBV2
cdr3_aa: CASSGGRGGNTEAFF
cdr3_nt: TGTGCCAGCAGTGGAGGTCGGGGGGGGAACACTGAAGCTTTCTTT

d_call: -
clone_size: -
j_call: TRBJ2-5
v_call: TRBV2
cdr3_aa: CASSVRVETQYF
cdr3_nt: TGTGCCAGCAGTGTCCGGGTTGAGACCCAGTACTTC

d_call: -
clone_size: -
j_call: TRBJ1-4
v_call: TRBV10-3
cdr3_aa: CAIHRDPNEKLFF
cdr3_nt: TGTGCCATTCACAGGGACCCTAATGAAAAACTGTTTTTT

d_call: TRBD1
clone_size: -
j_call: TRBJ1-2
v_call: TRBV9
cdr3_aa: CASSVGEDRDYGYTF
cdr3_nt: TGTGCCAGCAGCGTAGGCGAGGACAGGGACTATGGCTACACCTTC

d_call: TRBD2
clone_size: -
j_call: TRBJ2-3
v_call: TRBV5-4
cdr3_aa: CASSLPSAGVMDTQYF
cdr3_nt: TGTGCCAGCAGCTTACCCTCAGCGGGGGTAATGGATACGCAGTATTTT

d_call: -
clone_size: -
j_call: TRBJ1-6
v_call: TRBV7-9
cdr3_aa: CASSPTLGRASPLHF
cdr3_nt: TGTGCCAGCAGCCCCACGTTAGGCAGGGCTTCACCCCTCCACTTT

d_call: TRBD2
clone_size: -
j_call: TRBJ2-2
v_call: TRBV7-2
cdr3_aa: CASSLGSSGTGELFF
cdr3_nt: TGTGCCAGCAGCTTAGGGTCTAGCGGCACCGGGGAGCTGTTTTTT

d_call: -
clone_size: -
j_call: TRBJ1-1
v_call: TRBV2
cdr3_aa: CASRSVEAGTEAFF
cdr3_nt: TGTGCCAGCCGGAGCGTTGAAGCGGGCACTGAAGCTTTCTTT

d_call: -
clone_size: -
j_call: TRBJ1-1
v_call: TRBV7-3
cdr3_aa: CASSSDSLEAFF
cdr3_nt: TGTGCCAGCAGCTCAGACAGCCTTGAAGCTTTCTTT

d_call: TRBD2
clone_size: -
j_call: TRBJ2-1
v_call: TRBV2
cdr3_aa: CASAGTSGMNEQFF
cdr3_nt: TGTGCCAGCGCTGGGACTAGCGGGATGAATGAGCAGTTCTTC

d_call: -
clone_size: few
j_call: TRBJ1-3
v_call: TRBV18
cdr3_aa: CASSPPSVNTIYF
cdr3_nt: TGTGCCAGCTCACCACCCTCAGTAAACACCATATATTTT

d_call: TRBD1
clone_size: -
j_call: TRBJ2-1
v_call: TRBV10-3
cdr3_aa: CAITGTAVYNEQFF
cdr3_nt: TGTGCCATCACTGGGACAGCCGTTTACAATGAGCAGTTCTTC

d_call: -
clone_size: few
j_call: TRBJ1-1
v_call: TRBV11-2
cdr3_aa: CASSPPVTWAEAFF
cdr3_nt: TGTGCCAGCAGCCCTCCCGTGACGTGGGCTGAAGCTTTCTTT

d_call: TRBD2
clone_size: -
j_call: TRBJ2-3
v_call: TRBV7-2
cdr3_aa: CASSPQWRGGLDTQYF
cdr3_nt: TGTGCCAGCAGCCCCCAGTGGCGGGGGGGCTTAGATACGCAGTATTTT

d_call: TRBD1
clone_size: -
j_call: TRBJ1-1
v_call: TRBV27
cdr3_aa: CASSGQGPGSNTEAFF
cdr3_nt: TGTGCCAGCAGCGGACAGGGGCCCGGTTCTAACACTGAAGCTTTCTTT

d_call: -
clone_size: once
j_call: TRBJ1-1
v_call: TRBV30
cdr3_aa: CAWMWLGEGTEAFF
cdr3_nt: TGTGCCTGGATGTGGTTGGGGGAGGGCACTGAAGCTTTCTTT

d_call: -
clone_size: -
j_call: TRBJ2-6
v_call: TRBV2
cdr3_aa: CASSEALSGANVLTF
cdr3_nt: TGTGCCAGCAGTGAGGCCCTCTCTGGGGCCAACGTCCTGACTTTC

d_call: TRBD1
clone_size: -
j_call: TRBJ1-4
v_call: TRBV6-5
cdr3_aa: CASSKPGQPEKLFF
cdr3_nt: TGTGCCAGCAGTAAGCCGGGACAGCCCGAAAAACTGTTTTTT

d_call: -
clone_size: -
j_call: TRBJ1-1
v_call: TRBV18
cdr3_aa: CASSPWQAGETEAFF
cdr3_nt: TGTGCCAGCTCACCATGGCAGGCAGGGGAGACTGAAGCTTTCTTT

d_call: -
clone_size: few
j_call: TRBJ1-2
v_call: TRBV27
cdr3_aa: CASPPGGYTF
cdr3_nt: TGTGCCAGCCCGCCCGGCGGCTACACCTTC

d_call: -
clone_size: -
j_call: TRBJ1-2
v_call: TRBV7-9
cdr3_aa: CASSFGQNYGYTF
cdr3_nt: TGTGCCAGCAGCTTCGGCCAGAACTATGGCTACACCTTC

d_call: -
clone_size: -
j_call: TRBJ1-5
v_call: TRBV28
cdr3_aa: CASSALGGQGQPQHF
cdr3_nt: TGTGCCAGCAGTGCCCTCGGGGGGCAGGGACAGCCCCAGCATTTT

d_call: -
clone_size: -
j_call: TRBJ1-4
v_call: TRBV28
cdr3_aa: CASSFATNEKLFF
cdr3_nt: TGTGCCAGCAGTTTTGCAACTAATGAAAAACTGTTTTTT

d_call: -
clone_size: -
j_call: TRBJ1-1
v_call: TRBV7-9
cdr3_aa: CASSWILFKRSTDGAFF
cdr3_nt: TGTGCCAGCAGCTGGATCCTCTTTAAAAGGTCGACCGATGGAGCTTTCTTT

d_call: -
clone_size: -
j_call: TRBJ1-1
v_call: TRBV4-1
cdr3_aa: CASSQVQGLNTEAFF
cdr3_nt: TGCGCCAGCAGCCAAGTGCAGGGTTTGAACACTGAAGCTTTCTTT

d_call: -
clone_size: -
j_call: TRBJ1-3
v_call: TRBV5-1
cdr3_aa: CASSLSGVSGNTIYF
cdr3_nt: TGCGCCAGCAGCTTATCAGGTGTCTCTGGAAACACCATATATTTT

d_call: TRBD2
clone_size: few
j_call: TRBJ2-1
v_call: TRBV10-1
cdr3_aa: CASTPGTSGSDEQFF
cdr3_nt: TGCGCCAGCACCCCCGGGACTAGCGGGAGCGATGAGCAGTTCTTC

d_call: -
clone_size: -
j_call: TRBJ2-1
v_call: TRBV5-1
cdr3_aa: CASTDPPGYNEQFF
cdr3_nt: TGCGCCAGCACGGACCCACCGGGATACAATGAGCAGTTCTTC

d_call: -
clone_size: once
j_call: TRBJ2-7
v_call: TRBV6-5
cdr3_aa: CASRGFTYEQYF
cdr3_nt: TGTGCCAGCCGGGGCTTTACCTACGAGCAGTACTTC

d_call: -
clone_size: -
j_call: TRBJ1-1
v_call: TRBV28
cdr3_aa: CASGEGSYTEAFF
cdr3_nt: TGTGCCAGCGGAGAGGGGAGTTACACTGAAGCTTTCTTT

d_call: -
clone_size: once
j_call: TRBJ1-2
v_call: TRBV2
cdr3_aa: CASSITGRYGYTF
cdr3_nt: TGTGCCAGCAGTATTACAGGGAGGTATGGCTACACCTTC

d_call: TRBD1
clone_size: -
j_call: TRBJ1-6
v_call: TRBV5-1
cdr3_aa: CASSFGGQGDSPLHF
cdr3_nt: TGCGCCAGCAGCTTTGGGGGACAGGGGGATTCACCCCTCCACTTT

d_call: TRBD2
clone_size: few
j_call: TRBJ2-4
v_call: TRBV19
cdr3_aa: CASSSGLAGMGRYKNIQYF
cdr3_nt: TGTGCCAGTAGTTCCGGACTAGCGGGGATGGGACGGTACAAAAACATTCAGTACTTC

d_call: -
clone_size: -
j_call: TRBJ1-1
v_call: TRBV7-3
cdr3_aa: CASSLIQGAEAFF
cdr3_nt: TGTGCCAGCAGCTTAATACAGGGCGCTGAAGCTTTCTTT

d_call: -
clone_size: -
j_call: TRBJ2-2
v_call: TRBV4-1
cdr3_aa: CASWGFGELFF
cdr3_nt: TGCGCCAGCTGGGGATTCGGGGAGCTGTTTTTT

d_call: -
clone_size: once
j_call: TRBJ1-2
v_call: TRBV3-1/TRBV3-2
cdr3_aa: CASSQGGSYGYTF
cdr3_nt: TGTGCCAGCAGCCAGGGGGGGAGCTATGGCTACACCTTC